This T cell receptor beta chain is drawn from a study of blood T cell repertoires in COVID-19. Study-level background: Sources were T cells, B-cell-depleted T cells, or PBMCs; the material itself was cDNA or gDNA.

Germline CDR1 and CDR2: MDHEN and SYDVKM. Unmatched junction bases numbered 11, after V lost 3 bases and J lost 7 bases. The CDR3 has 15 amino acids. Original data processing: Reference gene primer amplification gave estimated nucleated cell counts. TCRdb keeps only in-frame clones here, not all; method: immunoSEQ multiplex PCR. Clonal size and the V and J genes are those of that table, whereas D and trimming came from the DNA. The table shows some 200,000 clones, with 94% occurring only once. The clonotype originates from a man aged 25 to 40 with COVID-19, enrolled during active disease. V and J are TRBV28 and TRBJ1-2; 7 bases line up with TRBD1. The sequenced sample consisted of peripheral blood. The CDR3 DNA sequence: TGTGCCAGCAGTTTTTCGGGGCGGTCAGGGGGTGGCTACACCTTC. It codes for CASSFSGRSGGGYTF.